Below are 10 T cell receptor beta chains sequenced from a single sample in a study of OX40 agonist ivuxolimab in advanced cancers. Clones were read by immunoSEQ multiplex PCR, and TCRdb kept only the in-frame ones, dropping some. The profile shows some 66,000 clones, 70% to 90% of them singletons. The specimen was CD4+ or CD8+ T cells sorted from blood, collected in a trial of the OX40 agonist ivuxolimab. The source of these receptors is an adult with an advanced solid tumor such as melanoma, head and neck, liver or kidney cancer.

The chain combines TRBV10-3 with TRBJ2-1; D is possibly TRBD1 (6 bases). CDR3 length: 12 amino acids. Between the trimmed V and J ends, which lost 4 bases and 9 bases, there was a span of 10 bases. Germline lookup yields CDR1 ENHRY and CDR2 SYGVKD. This chain's CDR3 is CAISAAGVEQFF. CDR3 nucleotides: TGTGCCATCAGTGCCGCAGGGGTTGAGCAGTTCTTC.

J is TRBJ2-5 and V is TRBV7-2; 8 nucleotides match TRBD2. After removal of 2 bases from V and 5 bases from J, the junction contained 13 bases not matched to a gene. Germline CDR1 and CDR2: SGHTA and FQGNSA. The CDR3 is 17 residues long. The CDR3 loop reads CASSLRTSLSVFETQYF. DNA for the CDR3: TGTGCCAGCAGCTTAAGGACTAGCCTTTCGGTGTTTGAGACCCAGTACTTC.

The chain uses TRBV28 and TRBJ2-3; 9 positions match TRBD2. Losses at the gene ends were 6 bases for V and 10 bases for J; bases not matched to a gene: 14. Looked up from germline, CDR1 is MDHEN and CDR2 is SYDVKM. This CDR3 contains 15 residues. CDR3 loop: CASRTGLAQVRAQYF. CDR3 DNA: TGTGCCAGCAGGACGGGACTAGCACAGGTTAGGGCGCAGTATTTT.

This clone has just one count. The rearrangement uses TRBV11-2 and TRBJ2-1; the match to TRBD2 covers 9 bases. Per the germline V gene, CDR1 is SGHAT and CDR2 is FQNNGV. The CDR3 is made up of 17 amino acids. V lost 2 bases to trimming and J lost 7 bases; unmatched junction nucleotides: 12. As DNA, the CDR3 is TGTGCCAGCAGCTTATCCTTTGGTAGCGGGAGTTGGAATGAGCAGTTCTTC. Translated, it gives CASSLSFGSGSWNEQFF.

V usage is TRBV7-6 and J usage is TRBJ2-5; 11 bases align to TRBD2. Germline V gene data show CDR1 as SGHVS and CDR2 as FNYEAQ. V dropped 1 base and J dropped 2; count of bases not matched to a gene: 6. This CDR3 is built from 17 residues. The CDR3, as DNA: TGTGCCAGCAGCTTAGGTCTAGCGGGAGGAGGTCAAGAGACCCAGTACTTC. Its translation: CASSLGLAGGGQETQYF. The whole variable domain, filled in from reference TRBV7-6 and TRBJ2-5, reads GAGVSQSPRYKVTKRGQDVALRCDPISGHVSLYWYRQALGQGPEFLTYFNYEAQQDKSGLPNDRFSAERPEGSISTLTIQRTEQRDSAMYRCASSLGLAGGGQETQYFGPGTRLLVL.

J is TRBJ2-5 and V is TRBV6-5; 7 bases match TRBD2. This CDR3 has 15 residues. V was clipped by 8 bases and J by 2 bases; unmatched bases: 11. Germline CDR1 and CDR2: MNHEY and SVGAGI. CDR3 loop: CASSTNPGGQETQYF. CDR3 in DNA: TGTGCCAGCTCCACCAACCCGGGGGGTCAAGAGACCCAGTACTTC.

This clone occurred once. V usage is TRBV10-3 and J usage is TRBJ1-1; 9 positions match TRBD1. The CDR3 sequence is 13 residues long. The germline CDR1 and CDR2 sequences are ENHRY and SYGVKD. Trimming cost V 8 bases and J 4 bases; bases outside gene matches: 5. This CDR3 is CAIRQQGATEAFF. For the CDR3, the DNA is TGTGCCATCCGGCAACAGGGGGCCACTGAAGCTTTCTTT.

The chain employs TRBV2 and TRBJ1-5, with D maybe TRBD1 (6 bases). The CDR3 length is 13 residues. Germline V gene sequence: CDR1 SNHLY, CDR2 FYNNEI. The germline V and J ends were trimmed by 7 bases and 4 bases, with 11 bases remaining between them. The CDR3 DNA is TGTGCCAGCATACGGGACATTAATCAGCCCCAGCATTTT. This sequence encodes CASIRDINQPQHF.

This sequence joins TRBV29-1 and TRBJ2-1, with 7 bases that match TRBD2. The CDR3 extends over 15 amino acids. Germline lookup yields CDR1 SQVTM and CDR2 ANQGSEA. The J segment lost 7 bases and the V segment lost 0 bases, leaving 9 bases of the junction unmatched. CDR3 protein: CSVEDQRGSGNEQFF. The DNA for the CDR3 is TGCAGCGTTGAAGATCAACGCGGGAGTGGTAATGAGCAGTTCTTC.

The table lists this clone with a count of one. The chain links TRBV28 to TRBJ1-2, with D possibly matching TRBD1 (5 bases). Germline V gives CDR1 MDHEN, CDR2 SYDVKM. The CDR3 totals 13 residues. Trimming cost V 4 bases and J 4 bases, with 10 bases left between them. CDR3 in DNA: TGTGCCAGCAGTTCCCCAGGGTCCTATGGCTACACCTTC. Residues: CASSSPGSYGYTF.